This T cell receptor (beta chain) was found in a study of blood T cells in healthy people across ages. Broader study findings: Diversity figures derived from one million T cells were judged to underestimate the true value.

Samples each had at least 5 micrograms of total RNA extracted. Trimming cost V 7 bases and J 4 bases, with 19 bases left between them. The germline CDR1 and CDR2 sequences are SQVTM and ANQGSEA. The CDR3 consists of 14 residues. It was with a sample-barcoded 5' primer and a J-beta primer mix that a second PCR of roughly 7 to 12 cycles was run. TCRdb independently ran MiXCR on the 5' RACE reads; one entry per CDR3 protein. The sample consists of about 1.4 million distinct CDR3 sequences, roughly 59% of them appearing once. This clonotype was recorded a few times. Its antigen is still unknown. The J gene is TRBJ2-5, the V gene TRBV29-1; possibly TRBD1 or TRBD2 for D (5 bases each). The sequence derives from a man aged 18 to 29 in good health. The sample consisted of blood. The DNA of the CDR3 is TGCAGCGGCGGACGAAATGGGGCGGGAGAGACCCAGTACTTC. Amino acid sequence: CSGGRNGAGETQYF.